This T cell receptor beta chain was found in a study of T cells in narcolepsy. The CDR3 contains 13 residues. Germline CDR1 and CDR2: SGHAT and FQNNGV. V was shortened by 0 bases and J by 8 bases, with 11 bases between the two germline ends. This table comes from immunoSEQ multiplex PCR, and its TCRdb copy is limited to in-frame clones, with some not included. This sample has 20,000 to 30,000 clones, with 75% to 85% found just once. The chain links TRBV11-2 to TRBJ2-7, with D possibly being TRBD1 or TRBD2 (5 bases each). Sequencing used memory (CD45RA-) CD4+ T cells from blood. This TCR was sampled from a human donor in good health. The chain's CDR3 is CASSLEPGAQQYF. The CDR3 nucleotides read TGTGCCAGCAGCTTAGAACCCGGGGCGCAGCAGTACTTC.